These 16 T cell receptor beta chains originate from one sample sequenced in a study of CD4 T cell repertoires in COVID-19. Sequencing was done directly on freshly isolated, uncultured memory T cells. Method: immunoSEQ multiplex PCR; TCRdb's copy keeps in-frame clones and lacks some. Of 20,000 or so clones in the sample, around nine tenths were seen once. Specimen: central memory CD4+ T cells from blood, collected before the COVID-19 pandemic. These receptors were obtained from a human donor who had COVID-19.

The gene calls are TRBV28 and TRBJ1-5; 7 bases line up with TRBD1. From germline, CDR1 is MDHEN and CDR2 SYDVKM. V was clipped by 3 bases and J by 9 bases; unmatched bases: 8. The CDR3 contains 14 residues. The CDR3 here is CASSFRDSFRPQHF. The CDR3 nucleotides read TGTGCCAGCAGTTTCCGGGACAGCTTTCGGCCCCAGCATTTT.

This clone has only one observation. The V call is TRBV25-1, the J call TRBJ1-2; 7 bases line up with TRBD1. The CDR3 is 15 residues long. The germline gives CDR1 MGHDK, CDR2 SYGVNS. With 1 base clipped from V and 5 bases from J, the junction kept 7 bases outside the gene matches. CDR3 region: CASSEWGQQTYGYTF. The CDR3 DNA is TGTGCCAGCAGTGAATGGGGACAGCAGACTTATGGCTACACCTTC.

The V gene is TRBV19, the J gene TRBJ1-2; 8 nucleotides match TRBD1. The CDR3 runs to 13 residues. CDR1 is LNHDA and CDR2 is SQIVND in the germline V gene (reference sequence). Trimming at V came to 5 bases and at J to 6 bases, leaving 5 bases not matched to a gene. The DNA of the CDR3 is TGTGCCAGTAGTCAACAGGGGGTCCATGGCTACACCTTC. This gives the protein CASSQQGVHGYTF.

The V gene is TRBV10-3, the J gene TRBJ2-7; tentatively, D is TRBD2 (6 bases). This CDR3 region has 16 residues. Trimming shortened V by 3 bases and J by 2 bases, and 17 bases separated the two germline ends. Germline V gives CDR1 ENHRY, CDR2 SYGVKD. The CDR3 sequence: CAISDPGDARAYEQYF. CDR3 nucleotides: TGTGCCATCAGTGACCCGGGGGACGCCCGGGCCTACGAGCAGTACTTC.

This chain links TRBV7-7 with TRBJ2-5; 9 bases are shared with TRBD1. The junction had 6 bases not matched to a gene; V was cut back by 3 bases and J by 4 bases. CDR3 length equals 15 residues. Germline V gives CDR1 SSHAT, CDR2 FNYEAQ (reference sequence). In DNA, the CDR3 is TGTGCCAGCAGCTTCTCAAGGGACAGGGCAGAGACCCAGTACTTC. Amino acid sequence: CASSFSRDRAETQYF. Full variable domain (remainder filled in from reference TRBV7-7 and TRBJ2-5): GAGVSQSPRYKVTKRGQDVTLRCDPISSHATLYWYQQALGQGPEFLTYFNYEAQPDKSGLPSDRFSAERPEGSISTLTIQRTEQRDSAMYRCASSFSRDRAETQYFGPGTRLLVL.

The chain recombines TRBV6-1 with TRBJ1-2; 7 nucleotides agree with TRBD1. J was trimmed by 3 bases and V by 3 bases; bases with no gene match: 1. The germline V gene encodes CDR1 MNHNS and CDR2 SASEGT. The CDR3 totals 13 residues. The CDR3 sequence: CASSDQGDYGYTF. CDR3 DNA sequence: TGTGCCAGCAGTGACCAGGGGGACTATGGCTACACCTTC.

The CDR3 loop reads CASSFVGLAGGETQYF. DNA for the CDR3: TGTGCCAGCAGCTTTGTAGGACTAGCGGGAGGGGAGACCCAGTACTTC. The J gene is TRBJ2-5, the V gene TRBV11-2; 15 bases are shared with TRBD2. The germline V gene has CDR1 SGHAT and CDR2 FQNNGV. J gave up 5 bases and V 3 bases, and 4 bases lay outside the gene matches. The length of the CDR3 is 16 residues.

The table lists this clone with a count of one. The CDR3 DNA reads as TGTGCCAGCAGAAATCTAGAGACCCAGTACTTC. Translated: CASRNLETQYF. The chain joins TRBV6-5 to TRBJ2-5; unclear D gene. V was trimmed by 6 bases and J by 4 bases, leaving 6 bases between them. The CDR3 totals 11 residues. Per germline, CDR1 MNHEY and CDR2 SVGAGI.

The rearrangement joins TRBV7-9 to TRBJ1-6; possible D gene TRBD1, 5 bases. The CDR3 loop spans 13 amino acids. Germline CDR1 SEHNR, CDR2 FQNEAQ (reference sequence). V gave up 8 bases and J gave up 4 bases, with 9 bases separating them. The CDR3 bases are TGTGCCAGCGGCAGACAGTATAATTCACCCCTCCACTTT. This gives the protein CASGRQYNSPLHF.

The V gene is TRBV30, the J gene TRBJ1-1; D not resolved. The CDR3 runs 12 residues. V lost 0 bases and J lost 7, with 9 bases in between. Germline values: CDR1 GTSNPN, CDR2 SVGIG (reference sequence). Here the CDR3 reads CAWSVIGVEAFF. The CDR3 bases are TGTGCCTGGAGTGTAATCGGTGTTGAAGCTTTCTTT.

This clone was observed a single time. The chain employs TRBV11-3 and TRBJ2-2, with 8 nucleotides matching TRBD2. Germline CDR1 reads SGHNT; CDR2 reads YENEEA. J lost 2 bases, V lost 5 bases, and 4 bases had no gene match. This CDR3 has 15 amino acids. For the CDR3, the DNA is TGTGCCAGCAGCCGGGGGGGGGCAAACACCGGGGAGCTGTTTTTT. Its translation: CASSRGGANTGELFF.

The chain recombines TRBV25-1 with TRBJ2-3; D may be TRBD2 (6 bases). Germline lookup yields CDR1 MGHDK and CDR2 SYGVNS. Trimming took 8 bases from V and 8 from J, leaving 29 bases between them. This CDR3 spans 17 amino acids. CDR3 bases: TGTGCCAGCGGGACTGAACGCGAGAACCGTCTGGTGGGTACGCAGTATTTT. Translated: CASGTERENRLVGTQYF.

CDR3 sequence reads: CASSLGRREGQLEQFF. The CDR3 coding sequence is TGTGCCAGCAGCTTAGGACGGCGGGAGGGCCAATTGGAGCAGTTCTTC. V usage is TRBV7-2 and J usage is TRBJ2-1, with TRBD2 identical over 9 bases. The CDR3 covers 16 residues. The germline V gene encodes CDR1 SGHTA and CDR2 FQGNSA. V shed 1 base, J shed 10 bases, and the junction held 11 bases outside the gene matches.

This clone showed up just a few times. This chain connects TRBV6-5 to TRBJ2-7; D uncertain. The V gene's germline CDR1 is MNHEY and CDR2 SVGAGI. The CDR3 spans 12 residues. V lost 5 bases and J 9 bases, leaving 14 bases between the germline ends. CDR3 DNA sequence: TGTGCCAGCAGTGAATATCCGGCAGGGCAGTACTTC. The encoded protein is CASSEYPAGQYF.

The rearrangement joins TRBV7-3 to TRBJ2-3, with 11 nucleotides matching TRBD2. The germline V gene encodes CDR1 SGHTA and CDR2 FQGTGA. The CDR3 has 17 amino acids. The J segment lost 0 bases and the V segment lost 6 bases, leaving 8 bases of the junction unmatched. The CDR3 reads CASSPPTSGASTDTQYF. DNA for the CDR3: TGTGCCAGCAGTCCTCCGACTAGCGGGGCGAGCACAGATACGCAGTATTTT.

This clone was seen just once. The genes are TRBV6-5 and TRBJ1-5, with D possibly matching TRBD1 (5 bases). Trimming stripped 8 bases from V and 6 bases from J, with 14 bases between. The CDR3 extends over 13 amino acids. CDR1 is MNHEY, CDR2 SVGAGI, per germline. CDR3 region: CASRGGWGQPQHF. Written as DNA, the CDR3 is TGTGCCAGCCGGGGGGGTTGGGGTCAGCCCCAGCATTTT.